The next 29 T cell receptor beta chains were all read from a single sample in a study of blood T cells in healthy people across ages. Together with a sample-barcoded 5' primer, a J-beta primer mix was included in a second PCR lasting about 7 to 12 cycles. TCRdb reprocessed the 5' RACE reads with MiXCR, giving one entry per CDR3 protein. The repertoire holds 1,800,000 or so distinct CDR3 sequences, with about two fifths as singletons. The sequenced material came from blood. The receptors derive from a human donor in good health.

This clonotype showed up just a few times. V and J are TRBV7-9 and TRBJ1-1, with 9 nucleotides matching TRBD1. This CDR3 is built from 13 residues. Germline CDR1 and CDR2: SEHNR and FQNEAQ (reference sequence). After removal of 4 bases from V and 11 bases from J, the junction contained 8 bases not matched to a gene. The CDR3 sequence: CASSSTGGESAFF. The CDR3 DNA is TGTGCCAGCAGCTCCACAGGGGGCGAATCGGCTTTCTTT.

J is TRBJ2-1 and V is TRBV7-2; D gene ambiguous. The germline gives CDR1 SGHTA, CDR2 FQGNSA. V lost 2 bases and J lost 10, with 12 bases in between. This CDR3 comprises 13 residues. As DNA, the CDR3 is TGTGCCAGCAGCTTATTAGTCTCTGGGGAGCAGTTCTTC. The encoded protein is CASSLLVSGEQFF.

On this clonotype: Sequence at one end of the junction differs from germline and may be a read error. CDR3 sequence (DNA): TGCGCCAGCCGTACAGGGGAAAGCATAGATACGCAGTATTTT. Translated: CASRTGESIDTQYF. The J gene is TRBJ2-3, the V gene TRBV5-1; 7 bases are shared with TRBD1. The length of the CDR3 is 14 residues. Per the germline V gene, CDR1 is SGHRS and CDR2 is YFSETQ.

This clonotype was seen a few times. This chain uses TRBV12-3 or TRBV12-4 with TRBJ2-4, with D uncertain. The J call is doubtful: the DNA matches TRBJ2-7 better. The CDR3 loop spans 12 amino acids. The DNA of the CDR3 is TGTGCCAGCAGTTTAGCCATCTACGAGCAGTACTTC. Its protein is CASSLAIYEQYF.

This clonotype appeared a few times. The rearrangement joins TRBV6-5 to TRBJ2-5, with 8 bases that match TRBD1. J lost 5 bases, V lost 2 bases, and 19 bases had no gene match. CDR1 and CDR2 from the germline V gene are MNHEY and SVGAGI. The CDR3 runs to 19 residues. CDR3 region: CASSYDGTGGDSKEETQYF. The DNA of the CDR3 is TGTGCCAGCAGTTACGACGGGACAGGAGGCGATTCTAAGGAGGAGACCCAGTACTTC.

The J gene is TRBJ2-4, the V gene TRBV9; 8 bases align to TRBD2. The CDR3 runs 16 residues. V dropped 0 bases and J dropped 13; count of bases not matched to a gene: 15. Per germline, CDR1 SGDLS and CDR2 YYNGEE. CDR3 region: CASSVVPAGVRNEQYF. CDR3 DNA sequence: TGTGCCAGCAGCGTAGTTCCAGCGGGGGTGAGGAATGAGCAGTACTTC.

This clonotype was observed a few times. The J gene is TRBJ1-2, the V gene TRBV29-1; D is unresolved. The CDR3 is 16 residues long. The V and J ends lost 0 bases and 4 bases respectively, with 18 bases between them. Germline V gene lookup returns CDR1 SQVTM and CDR2 ANQGSEA. The CDR3 sequence: CSVEDDKGPPGYGYTF. The CDR3 coding sequence is TGCAGCGTTGAAGATGATAAGGGCCCTCCAGGCTATGGCTACACCTTC.

Of note for this clonotype: Germline is not matched at one junction end, which may reflect a read error. The genes are TRBV6-6 and TRBJ2-1, with 7 bases identical to TRBD2. CDR3 size: 17 residues. The V gene's germline CDR1 is MNHNY and CDR2 SVGAGI (reference sequence). CDR3: CASNYSGLAGAYNEQFF. The CDR3 DNA sequence: TGTGCCAGCAATTACTCCGGACTGGCGGGGGCCTACAATGAGCAGTTCTTC.

The V call is TRBV2, the J call TRBJ2-2; D perhaps matches TRBD2 (5 bases). With 6 bases removed from V and 6 bases from J, the gap between germline ends came to 11 bases. The germline gives CDR1 SNHLY, CDR2 FYNNEI. The CDR3 totals 13 residues. The CDR3 loop is CASRRDAAGELFF. CDR3 in DNA: TGTGCCAGCAGGAGGGATGCTGCCGGGGAGCTGTTTTTT.

This clonotype has just a few counts. The CDR3 nucleotides read TGTGCCAGCAGCTACATAAGTCGGAGGGATCAAGAGACCCAGTACTTC. It codes for CASSYISRRDQETQYF. The chain has TRBV7-9 and TRBJ2-5, with a weak D call TRBD2 (6 bases). Germline loops: CDR1 SEHNR, CDR2 FQNEAQ (reference sequence). Between the trimmed V and J ends, which lost 4 bases and 2 bases, there was a span of 17 bases. The CDR3 sequence is 16 residues long.

This clonotype was detected ten times or more. The rearrangement joins TRBV29-1 to TRBJ1-2; D is unresolved. V lost 2 bases and J 8 bases, leaving 12 bases between the germline ends. In germline, CDR1 is SQVTM, CDR2 ANQGSEA. The CDR3 loop spans 12 amino acids. CDR3 residues: CSVEPSAGGYTF. For the CDR3, the DNA is TGCAGCGTTGAACCGTCGGCGGGCGGCTACACCTTC.

A few counts support this clonotype. The chain employs TRBV29-1 and TRBJ2-7, with D perhaps given as TRBD1 or TRBD2 (5 bases each). CDR1 and CDR2 (germline): SQVTM, ANQGSEA. The CDR3 extends over 14 amino acids. V was pared by 5 bases and J by 2 bases, with 16 bases between. The CDR3 region is CSVSYGGQAYEQYF. The CDR3 DNA follows: TGCAGCGTTTCCTATGGGGGTCAGGCCTACGAGCAGTACTTC.

The chain joins TRBV29-1 to TRBJ2-5; the D is unclear. The V and J ends lost 4 bases and 5 bases respectively, with 17 bases between them. The germline CDR1 and CDR2 sequences are SQVTM and ANQGSEA. This CDR3 has 14 residues. CDR3 region: CSVVPRLLLETQYF. The CDR3, as DNA: TGCAGCGTTGTACCCCGCTTATTGCTGGAGACCCAGTACTTC.

The chain combines TRBV30 with TRBJ2-7; D remains ambiguous. The germline V gene encodes CDR1 GTSNPN and CDR2 SVGIG (reference sequence). Trimming left V 4 bases short and J 1 base short, with 8 bases between. The CDR3 contains 12 residues. CDR3 in amino acids: CAWTPGSYEQYF. The CDR3, as DNA: TGTGCCTGGACTCCTGGATCCTACGAGCAGTACTTC.

This clonotype was observed a few times. This chain connects TRBV11-3 to TRBJ2-1; D remains unclear. The germline CDR1 and CDR2 sequences are SGHNT and YENEEA. The CDR3 has 16 residues. The V and J ends lost 5 bases and 5 bases respectively, with 19 bases between them. This CDR3 reads CASSPPRPLGNNEQFF. As DNA, the CDR3 is TGTGCCAGCAGCCCACCGCGGCCCCTGGGAAACAATGAGCAGTTCTTC. The full variable domain, rest sourced from reference TRBV11-3 and TRBJ2-1, is EAGVVQSPRYKIIEKKQPVAFWCNPISGHNTLYWYLQNLGQGPELLIRYENEEAVDDSQLPKDRFSAERLKGVDSTLKIQPAELGDSAVYLCASSPPRPLGNNEQFFGPGTRLTVL.

The J gene is TRBJ2-3, the V gene TRBV12-3 or TRBV12-4; 15 bases match TRBD2. CDR3 length equals 15 residues. The V and J ends lost 11 bases and 8 bases, in that order; junction bases with no gene match: 11. The CDR3 DNA is TGTGCCGGCACCCGGACTAGCGGGGGGGCTGGTACGCAGTATTTT. Encoded protein: CAGTRTSGGAGTQYF.

The chain links TRBV18 to TRBJ2-5; 8 bases match TRBD2. Germline trimming cut 6 bases from V and 3 bases from J; bases unmatched to any gene: 15. The V gene's germline CDR1 is KGHSH and CDR2 LQKENI. The CDR3 loop spans 17 amino acids. CDR3 in amino acids: CASSPTSGLEGKETQYF. As DNA, the CDR3 is TGTGCCAGCTCGCCAACTTCGGGACTAGAAGGAAAAGAGACCCAGTACTTC.

The chain has TRBV7-2 and TRBJ2-3, with D possibly being TRBD1 or TRBD2 (6 bases each). Trimming pared 5 bases from V and 2 bases from J, leaving 23 bases between. The CDR3 totals 18 residues. Germline lookup yields CDR1 SGHTA and CDR2 FQGNSA. The DNA of the CDR3 is TGTGCCAGCAGCACAAGTATTTTCGGGGGCGAAATCACAGATACGCAGTATTTT. Protein product: CASSTSIFGGEITDTQYF.

The sample holds a few counts of this clonotype. The chain is built from TRBV7-8 and TRBJ2-5; a possible D gene is TRBD1 (5 bases). This CDR3 region has 16 residues. V was clipped by 2 bases and J by 4 bases, with 17 bases between them. Germline CDR1 SGHVS, CDR2 FQNEAQ. CDR3 protein: CASSLSGRALTETQYF. In DNA form, the CDR3 reads TGTGCCAGCAGCTTATCTGGCAGGGCCCTGACAGAGACCCAGTACTTC.

This clonotype was observed a single time. The chain employs TRBV15 and TRBJ2-1; a possible D gene is TRBD2 (5 bases). In germline, CDR1 is LNHNV, CDR2 YYDKDF (reference sequence). V dropped 5 bases and J dropped 3 bases, with 11 bases sitting between them. This CDR3 has 14 amino acids. CDR3 DNA sequence: TGTGCCACCAGCTCCAGGACTGGCTACAATGAGCAGTTCTTC. This gives the protein CATSSRTGYNEQFF.

This rearrangement joins TRBV27 to TRBJ2-1; 7 bases fit TRBD2. This CDR3 has 17 residues. In germline, CDR1 is MNHEY, CDR2 SMNVEV (reference sequence). V lost 3 bases and J lost 6; bases outside the gene matches: 14. The CDR3, as DNA: TGTGCCAGCAGTTTGGTTGGGGCTGAACGGGGGGTCAATGAGCAGTTCTTC. This gives the protein CASSLVGAERGVNEQFF.

V and J are TRBV6-1 and TRBJ1-5, with D perhaps TRBD1 (5 bases). Germline V gene data show CDR1 as MNHNS and CDR2 as SASEGT. V lost 7 bases, J lost 7 bases, and 11 bases lay in between. The CDR3 is 12 amino acids. The CDR3 sequence: CASNQGGQPQHF. CDR3 DNA: TGTGCCAGCAATCAGGGAGGACAGCCCCAGCATTTT.

This clonotype has only a few counts. J is TRBJ2-3 and V is TRBV20-1; TRBD2 aligns across 8 bases. This CDR3 spans 15 amino acids. Germline trimming cut 6 bases from V and 0 bases from J; bases unmatched to any gene: 8. CDR1 is DFQATT and CDR2 is SNEGSKA in the germline V gene (reference sequence). The CDR3 loop is CSAEREGTSTDTQYF. CDR3 bases: TGCAGTGCCGAACGGGAGGGGACTAGCACAGATACGCAGTATTTT.

This chain uses TRBV7-2 with TRBJ1-6; D is uncertain. Trimming left V 1 base short and J 10 bases short, with 11 bases between. This CDR3 contains 14 residues. Germline assignment: CDR1 SGHTA and CDR2 FQGNSA. CDR3 sequence: CASSLGQKGSPLHF. CDR3 in DNA: TGTGCCAGCAGCTTAGGGCAAAAAGGGTCACCCCTCCACTTT.

The chain links TRBV3-1 to TRBJ2-5, with D uncertain. CDR3 size: 15 residues. Germline V gene lookup returns CDR1 LGHDT and CDR2 YNNKEL (reference sequence). V shed 0 bases and J shed 7 bases, with 15 bases lying between them. CDR3 DNA: TGTGCCAGCAGCCAAGATTTAGCCCCGGAAAGGACCCAGTACTTC. Its protein product is CASSQDLAPERTQYF.

This clonotype occurred a few times. This chain links TRBV5-1 with TRBJ2-1; TRBD1 matches at 10 bases. Trimming removed 4 bases from V and 10 bases from J; junction bases left unmatched: 11. Germline V CDR1 and CDR2: SGHRS, YFSETQ. The CDR3 totals 15 residues. CDR3 in amino acids: CASSPGQGTWAEQFF. Here the CDR3 DNA reads TGCGCCAGCAGCCCGGGACAGGGGACTTGGGCGGAGCAGTTCTTC.

The gene calls are TRBV4-1 and TRBJ1-2; D remains ambiguous. The CDR3 has 15 residues. Germline V lookup: CDR1 MGHRA, CDR2 YSYEKL. V was cut by 2 bases and J by 3 bases, with 13 bases left in between. CDR3 DNA sequence: TGCGCCAGCAGCCAACAGGAGTCCAGTGACTATGGCTACACCTTC. It specifies CASSQQESSDYGYTF.

This clonotype was recorded a few times. The rearrangement joins TRBV20-1 to TRBJ2-7; D is perhaps TRBD1 or TRBD2 (7 bases each). Germline V gene lookup returns CDR1 DFQATT and CDR2 SNEGSKA (reference sequence). The CDR3 runs to 15 residues. V lost 0 bases to trimming and J lost 0 bases, with 12 bases between them. This CDR3 reads CSARDQGGTSYEQYF. CDR3 nucleotides: TGCAGTGCTAGAGATCAGGGGGGGACCTCCTACGAGCAGTACTTC.

The table lists this clonotype with many counts. This chain joins TRBV4-3 and TRBJ2-1; weak D call: TRBD2 (5 bases). Germline loops: CDR1 LGHNA, CDR2 YSLEER. Deletions cut 4 bases from V and 8 bases from J, with 15 bases between. The CDR3 sequence is 14 residues long. This CDR3 reads CASSPVRGIHEQFF. The CDR3 DNA reads as TGCGCCAGCAGCCCCGTAAGAGGGATCCATGAGCAGTTCTTC.